This record looks at one T cell receptor (beta chain) sequence and its context. Its antigen is not identified. V was cut by 6 bases and J by 0 bases, with 12 bases left in between. The CDR3 contains 15 residues. Germline V gene lookup returns CDR1 DFQATT and CDR2 SNEGSKA (reference sequence). What was amplified from RNA transcripts were TCR beta CDR3 regions. Researchers ran a first-round RT-PCR on the TCR CDR3 using the HTBI primer set. Each CDR3 protein is one row after TCRdb ran MiXCR on the multiplex PCR reads. This sample has 500,000 to 600,000 distinct CDR3 sequences, with about 45% found just once. Newly diagnosed patients aged 18 to 65 had hyperthyroidism of under 2 months' duration. The data derive from a study of T cells in Graves' hyperthyroidism and ophthalmopathy. Regarding the study as a whole: A 13 V-J signature model discriminated ophthalmopathy versus stable hyperthyroidism. Blood also held most thyroid clonotypes expanded beyond 0.001.

The chain carries TRBV20-1 and TRBJ2-6; D is uncertain. Sequencing was performed on peripheral blood or thyroid tissue (not recorded which). This TCR was sampled from a woman aged 18-29 years with Graves' hyperthyroidism. CDR3 in amino acids: CSAASTYSGANVLTF. DNA for the CDR3: TGCAGTGCGGCCAGTACCTACTCTGGGGCCAACGTCCTGACTTTC.